These T cell receptor beta chains were read from a single sample in a study of blood T cells in healthy people across ages. TCRdb used MiXCR to reprocess the 5' RACE reads, holding one entry per CDR3 protein. The sample comprises around 1,800,000 distinct CDR3 sequences, approximately 39% of which are singletons, and under 25% rests with the top ten. What was sequenced was blood. These receptors originate from a human donor in good health. Both conserved end residues are part of each CDR3. Each record gives: D gene, V gene, J gene, clone size, CDR3 protein, CDR3 DNA. D genes are given only for firm matches. Rows may omit the clone size; those that give it use once, few, many or a size class.

>TRBD2|TRBV27|TRBJ2-6|NA
CASSFLPGGSGANVLTF
TGTGCCAGCAGTTTCCTACCGGGGGGATCTGGGGCCAACGTCCTGACTTTC
>TRBD1|TRBV29-1|TRBJ1-4|NA
CSVGSPGGGDEKLFF
TGCAGCGTCGGAAGCCCAGGGGGAGGAGATGAAAAACTGTTTTTT
>NA|TRBV20-1|TRBJ1-5|NA
CSARGTAENQPQHF
TGCAGTGCTAGGGGGACGGCTGAGAATCAGCCCCAGCATTTT
>NA|TRBV5-1|TRBJ2-1|once
CASSSRQTQASYNEQVF
TGCGCCAGCAGCTCCCGGCAAACTCAAGCCTCCTACAATGAGCAGGTCTTC
>NA|TRBV4-3|TRBJ1-6|NA
CASSQDGRDSPLHF
TGCGCCAGCAGCCAAGACGGTCGGGATTCACCCCTCCACTTT
>TRBD2|TRBV29-1|TRBJ2-1|few
CSVEGPGLVTSDEQFF
TGCAGCGTTGAAGGACCGGGACTAGTCACCTCCGATGAGCAGTTCTTC
>NA|TRBV12-3/TRBV12-4|TRBJ1-2|NA
CASRPTGIHGYTF
TGTGCCAGCAGGCCCACAGGGATACATGGCTACACCTTC
>TRBD2|TRBV10-3|TRBJ2-7|NA
CAIRRTSETYEQYF
TGTGCCATCAGAAGGACTAGCGAAACCTACGAGCAGTACTTC
>TRBD2|TRBV4-1|TRBJ2-7|NA
CASSQVYERGNYEQYF
TGCGCCAGCAGCCAAGTTTATGAGCGGGGGAACTACGAGCAGTACTTC
>TRBD1|TRBV12-5|TRBJ1-5|NA
CASGLVISGQGFFGNQPQHF
TGTGCTAGTGGTTTGGTAATCTCGGGACAGGGGTTTTTCGGCAATCAGCCCCAGCATTTT
>TRBD2|TRBV20-1|TRBJ2-5|NA
CSARDRIAGGGSHRRETQYF
TGCAGTGCTAGAGATCGGATAGCGGGGGGCGGATCCCACCGACGGGAGACCCAGTACTTC
>TRBD2|TRBV28|TRBJ2-1|NA
CASSFGLAGGQRGNEQFF
TGTGCCAGCAGTTTCGGACTAGCGGGGGGACAAAGGGGGAATGAGCAGTTCTTC
>NA|TRBV7-9|TRBJ2-4|NA
CASSFQSGNIQYF
TGTGCCAGCAGCTTCCAATCTGGTAACATTCAGTACTTC
>TRBD1|TRBV12-3/TRBV12-4|TRBJ1-2|NA
CASTKGTGGPSYGYTF
TGTGCCAGCACCAAGGGGACAGGGGGCCCCTCCTATGGCTACACCTTC
>NA|TRBV6-6|TRBJ1-3|NA
CASSYMGLARSGNTIYF
TGTGCCAGCAGTTACATGGGACTGGCCCGCTCTGGAAACACCATATATTTT
>NA|TRBV24-1|TRBJ1-4|few
CATSAEDTTNEKLFF
TGTGCCACCAGTGCGGAGGACACAACTAATGAAAAACTGTTTTTT
>TRBD2|TRBV7-6|TRBJ2-5|NA
CASSGAGGETQYF
TGTGCCAGCAGCGGCGCGGGAGGAGAGACCCAGTACTTC
>NA|TRBV13|TRBJ1-6|NA
CASSTQENSPLHF
TGTGCCAGCAGCACTCAGGAAAATTCACCCCTCCACTTT
>NA|TRBV12-3/TRBV12-4|TRBJ1-2|few
CASTIDEYYGYTF
TGTGCCAGCACTATCGACGAATACTATGGCTACACCTTC
>NA|TRBV28|TRBJ1-5|NA
CASSLLTQPQHF
TGTGCCAGCAGTTTATTAACCCAGCCCCAGCATTTT
>TRBD2|TRBV5-1|TRBJ2-1|NA
CASSLWGGGEDEQFF
TGCGCCAGCAGCCTATGGGGGGGGGGAGAGGATGAGCAGTTCTTC
>NA|TRBV7-2|TRBJ1-6|few
CASSLWGTLHF
TGTGCCAGCAGCTTATGGGGAACCCTCCACTTT